These 2 T cell receptor beta chains originate from one sample sequenced in a study of human T cells and chemical hapten exposure. TCRdb processed the RACE reads anew with MiXCR; each CDR3 protein has one entry. Of more than 110,000 distinct CDR3 sequences detected, 12% appear once; the ten largest clones hold 1.3% to 1.5%. Regarding time point: patch test 2, 6 weeks after DPC sensitization. Treatment of the sample: therapeutic diphenylcyclopropenone sensitization with weekly scalp DPC. Sequenced material: whole blood, taken in connection with sensitization to the hapten diphenylcyclopropenone (DPC). These receptors were collected from a woman aged 50 to 65 with alopecia areata. Some clones in this sample may be carry-over from other donors' samples.

In its sample, this clonotype was seen many times. CDR3 sequence reads: CASGLAPETQYF. DNA for the CDR3: TGTGCCAGTGGACTAGCTCCAGAGACCCAGTACTTC. V usage is TRBV19 and J usage is TRBJ2-5; TRBD2 matches at 8 bases. V lost 8 bases and J lost 4; bases outside the gene matches: 3. Germline CDR1 and CDR2: LNHDA and SQIVND (reference sequence). The CDR3 contains 12 residues.

This clonotype occurred a few times. This chain joins TRBV4-3 and TRBJ2-3, with 14 bases aligning to TRBD2. J lost 7 bases, V lost 4 bases, and 10 bases had no gene match. The CDR3 consists of 17 residues. The germline V gene has CDR1 LGHNA and CDR2 YSLEER. The CDR3 sequence is CASSPSGLAGAQNTQYF. CDR3 in DNA: TGCGCCAGCAGCCCTTCGGGACTAGCGGGAGCCCAGAATACGCAGTATTTT.